This is a list of T cell receptor beta chains from one sample in a study of identical twins. TCRdb used MiXCR to reprocess the 5' RACE reads, holding one entry per CDR3 protein. The table lists hundreds of thousands of distinct CDR3 sequences, 18% of them singletons. This same sample was also part of a study on T cells expressing NK-cell markers.

Sequencing used PBMCs. The receptor source for this set is a woman younger than 30 in good health. Both conserved end residues are part of each CDR3. A D gene is named only where the DNA matches it firmly. Size is stated for part of the rows, as once, few or many counts, or as a class when the clone is expanded.

J gene,D gene,V gene,clone size,CDR3 DNA,CDR3 protein
TRBJ1-4,.,TRBV6-1,few,TGTGCCACCCCGTCCGGACGGACTAATGAAAAACTGTTTTTT,CATPSGRTNEKLFF
TRBJ2-7,TRBD2,TRBV7-9,.,TGTGCCAGCAGCTTCGCCGGGACTACGACCTACGAGCAGTACTTC,CASSFAGTTTYEQYF
TRBJ2-7,.,TRBV27,.,TGTGCCAGCAGTTCCTTCAGGGGGGGCCAAAGGTACGAGCAGTACTTC,CASSSFRGGQRYEQYF
TRBJ2-1,TRBD2,TRBV10-2,many,TGCGCCAGCACGACGAAGCGGGAGTTCCACTACGAGCAGTTCTTC,CASTTKREFHYEQFF
TRBJ1-1,TRBD1,TRBV7-9,.,TGTGCCAGCAGCTTAGACAGGGGAGGGGGAGCTTTCTTT,CASSLDRGGGAFF
TRBJ2-1,TRBD2,TRBV18,few,TGTGCCAGCTCACCGGGACTAGCGGGCGGATTGAATGAGCAGTTCTTC,CASSPGLAGGLNEQFF
TRBJ2-3,.,TRBV7-8,.,TGTGCCAGCAGCTTAGGCAGCAACACAGATACGCAGTATTTT,CASSLGSNTDTQYF
TRBJ2-3,TRBD2,TRBV4-3,few,TGCGCCAGCAGCCAAGAGGTAGCGGGAGCCGCGGATACGCAGTATTTT,CASSQEVAGAADTQYF
TRBJ2-7,.,TRBV7-9,.,TGTGCCAGCAGCGGAGACAGTCCCAATTTTTCCTACGAGCAGTACTTC,CASSGDSPNFSYEQYF
TRBJ1-2,.,TRBV27,.,TGTGCCAGCGGAGGACCTAACTATGGCTACACCTTC,CASGGPNYGYTF
TRBJ2-1,.,TRBV11-2,.,TGTGCCAGCAGCTTAGGCCGGGGTCGCGCGGAGCAGTTCTTC,CASSLGRGRAEQFF
TRBJ2-7,.,TRBV5-1,many,TGCGCCAGCAGCTTGGATAATACCGCCTACGAGCAGTACTTC,CASSLDNTAYEQYF
TRBJ2-7,.,TRBV12-3/TRBV12-4,few,TGTGCCAGCAGTTTAGGGGGGACCATCCACGAGCAGTACTTC,CASSLGGTIHEQYF
TRBJ2-1,TRBD2,TRBV9,few,TGTGCCAGCAGCGACGTGAGGGAGGGTGAGCAGTTCTTC,CASSDVREGEQFF
TRBJ1-6,.,TRBV5-6,few,TGTGCCAGCAGCTTTGGCTATAATTCACCCCTCCACTTT,CASSFGYNSPLHF
TRBJ2-5,TRBD1,TRBV20-1,.,TGCAGTGCTCCCGTAACAGGGGAACAAGAGACCCAGTACTTC,CSAPVTGEQETQYF
TRBJ2-1,.,TRBV6-1,many,TGTGCCAGCAGCATTACGGGGAAGAGCAATGAGCAGTTCTTC,CASSITGKSNEQFF
TRBJ2-3,.,TRBV20-1,many,TGCAGTGCTGCTAGCACAGATACGCAGTATTTT,CSAASTDTQYF
TRBJ2-1,.,TRBV20-1,once,TGCAGTGCAGGGGCTGGGACCTTCGTCTTCTTC,CSAGAGTFVFF
TRBJ2-3,.,TRBV25-1,.,TGTGCCAGCGGGAGTATAGCGGTCCCAGATACGCAGTATTTT,CASGSIAVPDTQYF
TRBJ2-5,.,TRBV5-1,.,TGCGCCAGCTCGACGGATCAAGAGACCCAGTACTTC,CASSTDQETQYF
TRBJ2-7,.,TRBV12-5,few,TGTGCTAGTGGTTTGGCTAAGGGGGGTGAAGCCTACGAGCAGTACTTC,CASGLAKGGEAYEQYF
TRBJ2-7,.,TRBV6-2/TRBV6-3,many,TGTGCCAGCCGCCCCCTTGGGAGAACCTACGAGCAGTACTTC,CASRPLGRTYEQYF
TRBJ2-1,TRBD2,TRBV12-3/TRBV12-4,few,TGTGCCAGCAGTGAGGGGACTAGCGGAAGCAATGAGCAGTTCTTC,CASSEGTSGSNEQFF
TRBJ1-1,.,TRBV5-1,few,TGCGCCAGCAGCTTGGGAGGTTACATGAACACTGAAGCTTTCTTT,CASSLGGYMNTEAFF
TRBJ2-2,TRBD2,TRBV9,.,TGTGCCAGCAGCGGGACTAGCGCAGGCACCGGGGAGCTGTTTTTT,CASSGTSAGTGELFF
TRBJ2-3,TRBD1,TRBV6-1,few,TGTGCCAGCAGCCGCGCCGGGACAGGGTCAGATACGCAGTATTTT,CASSRAGTGSDTQYF
TRBJ2-1,.,TRBV5-1,.,TGCGCCAGCAGCTTATACGGCTATGAGCAGTTCTTC,CASSLYGYEQFF
TRBJ1-2,.,TRBV12-3/TRBV12-4,.,TGTGCCAGCAGCCCAACAGTTACTTATGGCTACACCTTC,CASSPTVTYGYTF
TRBJ2-7,.,TRBV25-1,few,TGTGCCAGCAGTGAATGGGGGCGGGGAAAAGACGAGCAGTACTTC,CASSEWGRGKDEQYF
TRBJ2-7,.,TRBV12-5,few,TGTGCTAGTGGTCCCCGGGACGGCTTCGGAGAGCAGTACTTC,CASGPRDGFGEQYF
TRBJ2-1,.,TRBV13,few,TGTGCCAGCAGCTGGGGGGAGATACCCAATGAGCAGTTCTTC,CASSWGEIPNEQFF
TRBJ2-5,.,TRBV7-2,.,TGTGCCAGCGGTCCCGGGGTGACCCAGTACTTC,CASGPGVTQYF
TRBJ2-1,TRBD1,TRBV10-2,few,TGCGCCAGTCCGGACAGGAGCTCCTACAATGAGCAGTTCTTC,CASPDRSSYNEQFF
TRBJ2-1,.,TRBV9,.,TGTGCCGGGTCCGCAGAGAATGAGCAGTTCTTC,CAGSAENEQFF
TRBJ2-3,TRBD1,TRBV5-1,.,TGCGCCAGCTCTACAGGGGGGACTAGCACAGATACGCAGTATTTT,CASSTGGTSTDTQYF
TRBJ1-2,TRBD1,TRBV7-9,.,TGTGCCAGCAGCATGTGGGACAGCAGTTATGGCTACACCTTC,CASSMWDSSYGYTF
TRBJ2-5,.,TRBV10-3,.,TGTGCCATCAGTGAGTCAGGTAGCCCCCAAGAGACCCAGTACTTC,CAISESGSPQETQYF
TRBJ2-2,.,TRBV7-9,many,TGTGCCAGCAGCTTAGCCAGGGCCGGGGAGCTGTTTTTT,CASSLARAGELFF
TRBJ2-5,TRBD1,TRBV7-8,many,TGTGCCAGCAGCTTGACAGGGGGCCAAGAGACCCAGTACTTC,CASSLTGGQETQYF
TRBJ2-1,.,TRBV9,.,TGTGCCAGCAGCGTAGGTTCGGGAGCCTACAATGAGCAGTTCTTC,CASSVGSGAYNEQFF